The rows below give T cell receptor beta chains drawn from one sample of a study of blood T cell repertoires in COVID-19. Clones were read by immunoSEQ multiplex PCR, and TCRdb kept only the in-frame ones, dropping some. This sample has approximately 250,000 clones, with more than 80% found just once. The sequencing input was peripheral blood. The receptors derive from a human donor in a cohort sampled during active COVID-19. Each CDR3 is given with its conserved first and last residue. A D gene is named only where the DNA matches it firmly. The listing skips clone size in some rows; elsewhere it reads once, few, many or a size class.

cdr3_nt cdr3_aa j_call clone_size v_call d_call
TGTGCCACCAGCTCGCCGGGGGGTGAGCAGTTCTTC CATSSPGGEQFF TRBJ2-1 NA TRBV15 TRBD2
TGCGCCAGCAGCCGGGGACAGCAGAATGAAAAACTGTTTTTT CASSRGQQNEKLFF TRBJ1-4 NA TRBV4-1 TRBD1
TGTGCCACCAGCAGAGCACAGGGTCGGGACACCGGGGAGCTGTTTTTT CATSRAQGRDTGELFF TRBJ2-2 NA TRBV15 NA
TGTGCCTGGAGTGTACGGTCAGGATCTTTGAACACTGAAGCTTTCTTT CAWSVRSGSLNTEAFF TRBJ1-1 NA TRBV30 NA
TGCGCCAGCAGCTTGGGGGACAGGGGCACAGATACGCAGTATTTT CASSLGDRGTDTQYF TRBJ2-3 once TRBV5-1 TRBD1
TGTGCCAGCAGCGTAGACCGGGGGACCCACACCGGGGAGCTGTTTTTT CASSVDRGTHTGELFF TRBJ2-2 NA TRBV9 NA
TGCGCCAGCAGCTTGAATCCGGGACAGCCACCTACGGAGCAGTACTTC CASSLNPGQPPTEQYF TRBJ2-7 NA TRBV5-1 TRBD1
TGTGCCAGTAGTCAACAACAGGGGCTCCCTGGGGCCAACGTCCTGACTTTC CASSQQQGLPGANVLTF TRBJ2-6 NA TRBV19 TRBD1
TGCAGCGCGGGGGGACAGGGAGGATATGGCTACACCTTC CSAGGQGGYGYTF TRBJ1-2 NA TRBV29-1 TRBD1
TGTGCCAGCAGGCCAGGGTTCACTGAAGCTTTCTTT CASRPGFTEAFF TRBJ1-1 NA TRBV12-3/TRBV12-4 NA
TGTGCCAGTAGTCCCCAGACTAGCGGCTACGAGCAGTACTTC CASSPQTSGYEQYF TRBJ2-7 NA TRBV19 TRBD2
TGTGCCAGTAGTATAGCACAGGGAAGATACACCGGGGAGCTGTTTTTT CASSIAQGRYTGELFF TRBJ2-2 NA TRBV19 NA
TGTGCCAGCAGTTACCGGGAGCCGGTGATGGGGACTGAAGCTTTCTTT CASSYREPVMGTEAFF TRBJ1-1 NA TRBV27 NA
TGTGCCAGCAGTTTACGAGGGCAGGCCTACGAGCAGTACTTC CASSLRGQAYEQYF TRBJ2-7 NA TRBV27 NA
TGTGCCAGCAGTGAAATCGGACAGGGCCGTTCTTTTGGCTACACCTTC CASSEIGQGRSFGYTF TRBJ1-2 NA TRBV6-1 TRBD1
TGTGCCACCAGTGAGCCCGGACTAGCGGGAGTCAATGAGCAGTTCTTC CATSEPGLAGVNEQFF TRBJ2-1 NA TRBV24-1 TRBD2
TGTGCCAGCAGTTTACCCCTACACAGGGTGATTAATCAGCCCCAGCATTTT CASSLPLHRVINQPQHF TRBJ1-5 NA TRBV28 NA
TGTGCCACCAGTGATGGGCAGACGGCCCAAGAGACCCAGTACTTC CATSDGQTAQETQYF TRBJ2-5 NA TRBV24-1 NA
TGTGCCAGCAGCTTAAAAGGTCCCGCCAGGGCGGTCACCGGGGAGCTGTTTTTT CASSLKGPARAVTGELFF TRBJ2-2 NA TRBV7-2 NA
TGTGCCAGCAGCCCGACGACAGTCAGTGAGCAGTTCTTC CASSPTTVSEQFF TRBJ2-1 many TRBV14 NA